The 31 T cell receptor beta chains below come from one sample, sequenced in a study of blood T cell repertoires in COVID-19. Produced via immunoSEQ multiplex PCR; TCRdb's table is partial and in-frame only. The sample lists around 20,000 clones, about 82% occurring once. Sample: peripheral blood. Receptors originate from a man older than 75 with acute or convalescent COVID-19.

The chain is built from TRBV25-1 and TRBJ1-3; tentatively, D is TRBD1 (6 bases). Trimming took off 3 bases at V and 4 bases at J, with 13 bases between the two ends. Germline CDR1 reads MGHDK; CDR2 reads SYGVNS. CDR3 length: 15 amino acids. The CDR3 loop is CASSDEGGGGNTIYF. The DNA of the CDR3 is TGTGCCAGCAGTGACGAAGGGGGGGGAGGAAACACCATATATTTT.

The CDR3 nucleotides read TGTGCCAGCTCGCCTACCCCCAGGGTGAACACTGAAGCTTTCTTT. It codes for CASSPTPRVNTEAFF. The gene calls are TRBV18 and TRBJ1-1, with D perhaps TRBD1 (5 bases). Looked up from germline, CDR1 is KGHSH and CDR2 is LQKENI. This CDR3 region has 15 residues. Trimming removed 6 bases at V and 0 bases at J, with 14 bases between. The whole variable domain, filled in from reference TRBV18 and TRBJ1-1, reads NAGVMQNPRHLVRRRGQEARLRCSPMKGHSHVYWYRQLPEEGLKFMVYLQKENIIDESGMPKERFSAEFPKEGPSILRIQQVVRGDSAAYFCASSPTPRVNTEAFFGQGTRLTVV.

The genes are TRBV7-2 and TRBJ1-5; TRBD1 agrees at 10 bases. The CDR3 extends over 14 amino acids. V gave up 6 bases and J gave up 4 bases; unmatched junction bases: 3. Per the germline V gene, CDR1 is SGHTA and CDR2 is FQGNSA. This CDR3 is CASRTGGYNQPQHF. The DNA of the CDR3 is TGTGCCAGCAGGACAGGGGGCTATAATCAGCCCCAGCATTTT.

The chain joins TRBV27 to TRBJ1-1; 8 nucleotides agree with TRBD1. J was trimmed by 0 bases and V by 3 bases; bases with no gene match: 9. Germline CDR1 reads MNHEY; CDR2 reads SMNVEV (reference sequence). The CDR3 has 17 residues. The CDR3 sequence is CASSLRQGISMNTEAFF. The CDR3 DNA sequence: TGTGCCAGCAGTTTGCGACAGGGGATCTCAATGAACACTGAAGCTTTCTTT.

The CDR3 coding sequence is TGTGCCAGCAGCCGCGGGGGGGTTGGGGAGACCCAGTACTTC. Its translation is CASSRGGVGETQYF. The rearrangement links TRBV5-4 to TRBJ2-5, with 9 nucleotides matching TRBD2. CDR1 is SGHNT and CDR2 is YYREEE in the germline V gene (reference sequence). Trimming cost V 4 bases and J 5 bases; bases outside gene matches: 6. The CDR3 has 14 residues. Variable domain in full (rest from reference TRBV5-4 and TRBJ2-5): ETGVTQSPTHLIKTRGQQVTLRCSSQSGHNTVSWYQQALGQGPQFIFQYYREEENGRGNFPPRFSGLQFPNYSSELNVNALELDDSALYLCASSRGGVGETQYFGPGTRLLVL.

The V gene is TRBV19, the J gene TRBJ2-3, with 9 bases fitting TRBD1. V was pared by 5 bases and J by 4 bases, with 10 bases of the junction left unmatched. Looked up from germline, CDR1 is LNHDA and CDR2 is SQIVND (reference sequence). The CDR3 has 16 amino acids. For the CDR3, the DNA is TGTGCCAGTAGTGTCACCGGGACAGGGTTCTCAGATACGCAGTATTTT. This sequence encodes CASSVTGTGFSDTQYF.

This clone has more than one count but fewer than ten. The chain employs TRBV4-2 and TRBJ2-1, with 12 bases fitting TRBD2. V lost 4 bases and J lost 7; bases outside the gene matches: 11. Germline lookup yields CDR1 LGHNA and CDR2 YNFKEQ. This CDR3 region has 17 residues. The CDR3 region is CASSRQTSSGGVNEQFF. CDR3 bases: TGTGCCAGCAGCCGCCAAACATCTAGCGGGGGGGTTAATGAGCAGTTCTTC.

The V and J genes are TRBV28 and TRBJ1-1; TRBD1 agrees at 8 bases. V trimming: 6 bases; J trimming: 5 bases; junction bases outside the gene matches: 5. Germline values: CDR1 MDHEN, CDR2 SYDVKM. The CDR3 is 13 residues long. In DNA, the CDR3 is TGTGCCAGCAGGGTCCAGGGGGCAACTGAAGCTTTCTTT. It specifies CASRVQGATEAFF.

The rearrangement uses TRBV7-2 and TRBJ2-2; no firm D call. CDR3 size: 16 residues. Germline loops: CDR1 SGHTA, CDR2 FQGNSA. The V end lost 5 bases, the J end lost 4 bases, and 17 bases lay between the germline ends. CDR3 nucleotides: TGTGCCAGCAGCCCGTACAGATCACGATTCACCGGGGAGCTGTTTTTT. Amino acids: CASSPYRSRFTGELFF.

The table lists this clone with a count of one. The gene calls are TRBV5-1 and TRBJ2-5; 8 positions agree with TRBD2. The V gene end was trimmed by 7 bases and the J gene end by 3 bases; junction bases not matched to a gene: 11. Germline V gene sequence: CDR1 SGHRS, CDR2 YFSETQ. The CDR3 spans 15 residues. CDR3 bases: TGCGCCAGCGGCGAAAGGGGTAGCGGGGAAGAGACCCAGTACTTC. Its translation is CASGERGSGEETQYF.

The gene calls are TRBV7-2 and TRBJ2-1; TRBD2 matches at 12 bases. The CDR3 runs to 16 residues. Germline CDR1 and CDR2: SGHTA and FQGNSA. V lost 2 bases and J lost 10; bases outside the gene matches: 9. CDR3 in amino acids: CASSLTPSGGAGEQFF. The CDR3 DNA follows: TGTGCCAGCAGCTTAACCCCTAGCGGGGGGGCCGGAGAGCAGTTCTTC.

The chain links TRBV5-8 to TRBJ1-1; D remains ambiguous. The CDR3 sequence is 14 residues long. CDR1 is SGHTS, CDR2 YDEGEE, per germline. Deletions cut 3 bases from V and 7 bases from J, with 16 bases between. This chain's CDR3 is CASSSGLIGNEAFF. The CDR3 bases are TGTGCCAGCAGCTCCGGACTCATCGGGAATGAAGCTTTCTTT.

The V gene is TRBV6-2 or TRBV6-3, the J gene TRBJ2-2; 7 bases are a match to TRBD1. The CDR3 is 15 amino acids. CDR1 and CDR2 from the germline V gene are MNHEY and SVGEGT. Losses at the gene ends were 6 bases for V and 2 bases for J; bases not matched to a gene: 6. In DNA, the CDR3 is TGTGCCAGCAGCCTCGACAGGGCCAACACCGGGGAGCTGTTTTTT. Residues: CASSLDRANTGELFF.

The chain couples TRBV5-4 to TRBJ2-1, with 8 bases aligning to TRBD1. The CDR3 length is 16 residues. Trimming removed 0 bases from V and 6 bases from J; junction bases left unmatched: 8. Germline values: CDR1 SGHNT, CDR2 YYREEE (reference sequence). CDR3: CASSLEAGGLINEQFF. The CDR3 region has the DNA TGTGCCAGCAGCTTGGAAGCAGGGGGCCTTATCAATGAGCAGTTCTTC. The full variable domain, in which reference TRBV5-4 and TRBJ2-1 provide the parts outside the CDR3, is ETGVTQSPTHLIKTRGQQVTLRCSSQSGHNTVSWYQQALGQGPQFIFQYYREEENGRGNFPPRFSGLQFPNYSSELNVNALELDDSALYLCASSLEAGGLINEQFFGPGTRLTVL.

This chain links TRBV18 with TRBJ2-7; D is perhaps TRBD2 (5 bases). The CDR3 spans 14 residues. Germline V lookup: CDR1 KGHSH, CDR2 LQKENI. The V gene lost 3 bases and the J gene lost 3 bases, with 12 bases spanning the gap. The CDR3 here is CASSPPPAGYEQYF. CDR3 in DNA: TGTGCCAGCTCACCGCCACCCGCGGGCTACGAGCAGTACTTC. The full variable domain, its missing parts supplied by reference TRBV18 and TRBJ2-7, is NAGVMQNPRHLVRRRGQEARLRCSPMKGHSHVYWYRQLPEEGLKFMVYLQKENIIDESGMPKERFSAEFPKEGPSILRIQQVVRGDSAAYFCASSPPPAGYEQYFGPGTRLTVT.

The V and J genes are TRBV16 and TRBJ1-5, with 9 bases lining up with TRBD1. The CDR3 sequence is 16 residues long. Germline V CDR1 and CDR2: KGHSY, FQNENV. Trimming took 2 bases from V and 5 from J; bases not matched to a gene: 7. Written as DNA, the CDR3 is TGTGCCAGCAGCCAAAAGCGGGACAGGGTGGATCAGCCCCAGCATTTT. Protein: CASSQKRDRVDQPQHF.

This clone is a singleton in its sample. In nucleotides, the CDR3 is TGTGCCAGCAGCTTTGAGGGACACAGCCCCTATGGCTACACCTTC. Translated, it gives CASSFEGHSPYGYTF. This chain connects TRBV5-8 to TRBJ1-2; a possible D gene is TRBD1 (6 bases). Germline V gene sequence: CDR1 SGHTS, CDR2 YDEGEE. Trimming cost V 2 bases and J 4 bases, with 15 bases left between them. CDR3 length: 15 residues.

CDR3 amino acids: CASSFRVGQDGYTF. CDR3 DNA sequence: TGTGCCAGCAGCTTTCGGGTCGGACAGGATGGCTACACCTTC. This chain uses TRBV7-9 with TRBJ1-2, with 7 bases aligning to TRBD1. The CDR3 contains 14 residues. CDR1 and CDR2 (germline): SEHNR, FQNEAQ (reference sequence). The J segment lost 6 bases and the V segment lost 3 bases, leaving 7 bases of the junction unmatched.

The chain employs TRBV28 and TRBJ1-5; 7 bases are a match to TRBD1. J lost 6 bases, V lost 5 bases, and 10 bases had no gene match. This CDR3 region has 15 residues. Per germline, CDR1 MDHEN and CDR2 SYDVKM. The CDR3 reads CASSPGGRNVQPQHF. For the CDR3, the DNA is TGTGCCAGCAGTCCAGGGGGTCGGAATGTTCAGCCCCAGCATTTT. The complete variable domain, with remaining parts taken from reference TRBV28 and TRBJ1-5, reads DVKVTQSSRYLVKRTGEKVFLECVQDMDHENMFWYRQDPGLGLRLIYFSYDVKMKEKGDIPEGYSVSREKKERFSLILESASTNQTSMYLCASSPGGRNVQPQHFGDGTRLSIL.

The chain recombines TRBV28 with TRBJ1-4; 7 bases fit TRBD1. Germline CDR1 is MDHEN and CDR2 is SYDVKM. The CDR3 runs to 15 residues. V lost 6 bases, J lost 3 bases, and 7 bases stayed unmatched. CDR3 DNA: TGTGCCAGCAGCTCTAGACAGGGAGCTAATGAAAAACTGTTTTTT. Its translation: CASSSRQGANEKLFF.

This clone was detected a few times. This sequence joins TRBV5-6 and TRBJ1-2; D remains ambiguous. Deletions cut 0 bases from V and 4 bases from J, with 13 bases between. The germline V gene has CDR1 SGHDT and CDR2 YYEEEE. There are 15 residues in the CDR3. CDR3: CASSLDSIRFYGYTF. The CDR3 bases are TGTGCCAGCAGCTTGGACAGCATTAGATTCTATGGCTACACCTTC.

The chain has TRBV7-2 and TRBJ1-1; D remains unclear. This CDR3 has 17 residues. Germline V gene sequence: CDR1 SGHTA, CDR2 FQGNSA. The germline V and J ends were trimmed by 5 bases and 3 bases, with 22 bases remaining between them. This CDR3 reads CASSHGESRTKHTEAFF. In nucleotides, the CDR3 is TGTGCCAGCAGCCACGGGGAGTCCCGAACCAAACACACTGAAGCTTTCTTT.

V is TRBV19 and J is TRBJ1-5; D perhaps matches TRBD1 (5 bases). This CDR3 has 16 amino acids. In germline, CDR1 is LNHDA, CDR2 SQIVND (reference sequence). V gave up 4 bases and J gave up 2 bases, with 15 bases separating them. CDR3 in amino acids: CASSTDRSKGNQPQHF. The CDR3 DNA follows: TGTGCCAGTAGTACCGACAGATCGAAAGGCAATCAGCCCCAGCATTTT.

The rearrangement uses TRBV12-3 or TRBV12-4 and TRBJ1-5; D perhaps matches TRBD1 (6 bases). CDR3 length equals 12 residues. The V end was cut by 7 bases, the J end by 6 bases, with 10 bases between. CDR3 in DNA: TGTGCCAGCACACAGGGTTTTCAGCCCCAGCATTTT. Its protein product is CASTQGFQPQHF.

This rearrangement joins TRBV28 to TRBJ1-2; no reliable D call. The CDR3 sequence is 14 residues long. Trimming stripped 6 bases from V and 5 bases from J, with 16 bases between. Germline assignment: CDR1 MDHEN and CDR2 SYDVKM. This chain's CDR3 is CASSPPTEIYGYTF. As DNA, the CDR3 is TGTGCCAGCAGCCCCCCGACTGAGATTTATGGCTACACCTTC.

V and J are TRBV4-3 and TRBJ2-7; TRBD1 might be the D (5 bases). The CDR3 covers 13 residues. CDR1 is LGHNA, CDR2 YSLEER, per germline. Trimming removed 3 bases from V and 6 bases from J, with 12 bases in between. The CDR3 DNA follows: TGCGCCAGCAGCCAGGAGAAGGGGTTCGAGCAGTACTTC. It codes for CASSQEKGFEQYF.

The chain combines TRBV7-3 with TRBJ2-3; D is unresolved. This CDR3 region has 14 residues. The ends were cut back, 5 bases at V and 2 bases at J, with 11 bases in the middle. Germline V gene data show CDR1 as SGHTA and CDR2 as FQGTGA. The CDR3 is CASSPLVPTDTQYF. CDR3 sequence (DNA): TGTGCCAGCAGCCCCCTAGTCCCCACAGATACGCAGTATTTT.

The chain carries TRBV7-9 and TRBJ2-3; maybe TRBD1 (5 bases). There are 16 residues in the CDR3. The V gene's germline CDR1 is SEHNR and CDR2 FQNEAQ (reference sequence). With 4 bases removed from V and 1 base from J, the gap between germline ends came to 15 bases. This CDR3 is CASSSLTGRGTDTQYF. As DNA, the CDR3 is TGTGCCAGCAGCTCCCTTACAGGCCGGGGCACAGATACGCAGTATTTT. Complete variable domain (other parts from reference TRBV7-9 and TRBJ2-3): DTGVSQNPRHKITKRGQNVTFRCDPISEHNRLYWYRQTLGQGPEFLTYFQNEAQLEKSRLLSDRFSAERPKGSFSTLEIQRTEQGDSAMYLCASSSLTGRGTDTQYFGPGTRLTVL.

The CDR3 nucleotides are TGTGCCAGCAGCCCTTCGGTGACATCACCCCTCCACTTT. This gives the protein CASSPSVTSPLHF. V and J are TRBV3-1 (or the pseudogene TRBV3-2) and TRBJ1-6; unclear D gene. The germline V and J ends were trimmed by 4 bases and 10 bases, with 11 bases remaining between them. Germline V gene lookup returns CDR1 LGHDT and CDR2 YNNKEL (reference sequence). The CDR3 length is 13 residues.

This clone showed up just a few times. The V and J genes are TRBV11-3 and TRBJ2-7; no definite D call. V shed 0 bases and J shed 0 bases, with 6 bases lying between them. In germline, CDR1 is SGHNT, CDR2 YENEEA. The CDR3 is made up of 14 amino acids. The CDR3 sequence is CASSLDSVSYEQYF. The CDR3 nucleotides are TGTGCCAGCAGCTTAGATTCGGTCTCCTACGAGCAGTACTTC.

The J gene is TRBJ1-5, the V gene TRBV30; no reliable D call. The V and J ends lost 6 bases and 3 bases respectively, with 15 bases between them. The CDR3 sequence is 14 residues long. Germline values: CDR1 GTSNPN, CDR2 SVGIG (reference sequence). The CDR3 DNA sequence: TGTGCCTGCTCTCGGGGAGACGACAATCAGCCCCAGCATTTT. It translates to CACSRGDDNQPQHF.